This T cell receptor (beta chain) appears in the sequencing data of a study of blood T cells in healthy people across ages. Study overall: Per two T cells, template switching captured roughly one barcoded beta molecule. General study results and limits: Roughly linear declines in TCR beta diversity per million T cells occurred with age.

The V end was cut by 4 bases, the J end by 8 bases, with 17 bases between. The CDR3 contains 14 residues. Per the germline V gene, CDR1 is LGHDT and CDR2 is YNNKEL (reference sequence). Points on this clonotype: Its target is not known.

A J-beta primer mix and a sample-barcoded 5' primer were used in a second PCR of about 7 to 12 cycles. The study obtained at least 2.5 million CDR3-containing paired-end reads from every sample. Via MiXCR, TCRdb re-called the 5' RACE reads, giving one row per CDR3 protein. The sample lists about 900,000 distinct CDR3 sequences; about 48% were seen once. There were at least 5.5 micrograms of total RNA extracted from every sample. Sequenced material: blood. The rearrangement links TRBV3-1 to TRBJ1-2, with D maybe TRBD1 (5 bases). The TCR comes from a man aged 25-40 years in good health. Here the CDR3 DNA reads TGTGCCAGCAGCCCTGGTGGGGCCCCGGGGGGCTACACCTTC. This translates into CASSPGGAPGGYTF. Combining the CDR3 with reference TRBV3-1 and TRBJ1-2 gives the whole variable domain DTAVSQTPKYLVTQMGNDKSIKCEQNLGHDTMYWYKQDSKKFLKIMFSYNNKELIINETVPNRFSPKSPDKAHLNLHINSLELGDSAVYFCASSPGGAPGGYTFGSGTRLTVV.